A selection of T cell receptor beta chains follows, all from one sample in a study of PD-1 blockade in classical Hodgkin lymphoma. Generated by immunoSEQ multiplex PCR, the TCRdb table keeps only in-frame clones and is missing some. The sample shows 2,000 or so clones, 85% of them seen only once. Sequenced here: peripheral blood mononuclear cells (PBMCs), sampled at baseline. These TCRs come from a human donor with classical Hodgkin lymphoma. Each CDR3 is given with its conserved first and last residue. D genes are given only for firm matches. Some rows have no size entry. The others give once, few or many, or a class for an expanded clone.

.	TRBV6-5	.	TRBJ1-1	TGTGCCAGCAGGCTGAAGACAGTCTTGAACACTGAAGCTTTCTTT	CASRLKTVLNTEAFF
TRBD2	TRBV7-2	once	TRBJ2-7	TGTGCCAGCAGCTTAGTAGCGGGAGTTGACGAGCAGTACTTC	CASSLVAGVDEQYF
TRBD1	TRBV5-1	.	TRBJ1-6	TGCGCCAGCAAACAGGGGGCAGATTCACCCCTCCACTTT	CASKQGADSPLHF
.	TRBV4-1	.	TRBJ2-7	TGCGCCAGCAGCCAAGATCCGGACAGACCCTACGAGCAGTACTTC	CASSQDPDRPYEQYF
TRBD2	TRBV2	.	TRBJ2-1	TGTGCCAGCAGTGCACAAGCGGGAGGGTTCTACAATGAGCAGTTCTTC	CASSAQAGGFYNEQFF
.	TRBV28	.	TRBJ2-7	TGTGCCAGCAGTTTATACGGGAACTCCTACGAGCAGTACTTC	CASSLYGNSYEQYF
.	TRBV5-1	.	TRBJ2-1	TGCGCCAGCAGCTTGGGTCCAGAGGCTAACAATGAGCAGTTCTTC	CASSLGPEANNEQFF
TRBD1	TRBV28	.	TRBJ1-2	TGTGCCAGCAGTGGGGACAGGGGGCGCGTCTATGGCTACACCTTC	CASSGDRGRVYGYTF
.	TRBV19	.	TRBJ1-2	TGTGCCAGTAGTACCCGGACCGCTCGCTATGGCTACACCTTC	CASSTRTARYGYTF
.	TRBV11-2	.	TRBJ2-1	TGTGCCAGCAGCCCCCGGGCGGGCTCAAGCTCCTACAATGAGCAGTTCTTC	CASSPRAGSSSYNEQFF
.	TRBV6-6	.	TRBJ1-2	TGTGCCAGCAGTCATGGGGAAAGCTACACCTTC	CASSHGESYTF
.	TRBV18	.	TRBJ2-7	TGTGCCAGCTCACCAACTTATCTTTACGAGCAGTACTTC	CASSPTYLYEQYF
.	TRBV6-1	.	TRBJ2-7	TGTGCCAGCAGTGAACACGGGGGAAGGACCTACGAGCAGTACTTC	CASSEHGGRTYEQYF
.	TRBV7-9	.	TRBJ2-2	TGTGCCAGCAGCTTAGGGGTCGCGGGTGCGAACACCGGGGAGCTGTTTTTT	CASSLGVAGANTGELFF
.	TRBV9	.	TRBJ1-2	TGTGCCAGCCCATCAAGAAAGACCTATGGCTACACCTTC	CASPSRKTYGYTF
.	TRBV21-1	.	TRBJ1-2	TGTGCCAGCAGCAAAAGCAGGGCCTATGGCTACACCTTC	CASSKSRAYGYTF
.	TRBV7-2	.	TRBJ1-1	TGTGCCAGCAGCTTAAGTTGGACTGAAGCTTTCTTT	CASSLSWTEAFF
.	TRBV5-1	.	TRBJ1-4	TGCGCCAGCAGCTCTGGACAGCGGGGGGAAAAACTGTTTTTT	CASSSGQRGEKLFF
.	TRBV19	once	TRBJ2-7	TGTGCCAGTAGTACCACGGCCCACTACGAGCAGTACTTC	CASSTTAHYEQYF
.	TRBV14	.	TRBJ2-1	TGTGCCAGCAGCCTTTCTTCCGATGAGCAGTTCTTC	CASSLSSDEQFF
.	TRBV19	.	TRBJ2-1	TGTGCCAGTAGTATGGGTCTCGAGCAGTTCTTC	CASSMGLEQFF
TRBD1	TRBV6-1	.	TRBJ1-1	TGTGCCAGCAGCGGACAGGAAGACACTGAAGCTTTCTTT	CASSGQEDTEAFF
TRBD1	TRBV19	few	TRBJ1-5	TGTGCCAGCCAGCGGACAGGGGGCGGTCAGCCCCAGCATTTT	CASQRTGGGQPQHF